Listed below are T cell receptor beta chains from one sample, sequenced in a study of beta chain features in type 1 diabetes. Repertoires were generated with immunoSEQ multiplex PCR, while TCRdb's copy carries only in-frame clones and drops some. The table includes around 330,000 clones, 9.5% to 12% detected once. The sample comprised naive CD4+ T cells from blood. Source of these receptors: a woman between 25 and 40 years old in good health. Each CDR3 is given with its conserved first and last residue. A D gene is named only where the DNA matches it firmly. Clone sizes are given selectively: once, few, many, or a class where the clone is expanded.

cdr3_length: 15
v_call: TRBV6-5
d_call: -
clone_size: -
j_call: TRBJ2-7
cdr3_aa: CASRAQGGGSYEQYF
cdr3_nt: TGTGCCAGCAGGGCACAGGGTGGGGGCTCCTACGAGCAGTACTTC

cdr3_length: 13
v_call: TRBV28
d_call: -
clone_size: few
j_call: TRBJ1-2
cdr3_aa: CASSLQGVYGYTF
cdr3_nt: TGTGCCAGCAGTTTACAGGGCGTCTATGGCTACACCTTC

cdr3_length: 14
v_call: TRBV11-2
d_call: -
clone_size: few
j_call: TRBJ2-3
cdr3_aa: CASSLLSSADTQYF
cdr3_nt: TGTGCCAGCAGCTTACTGAGTTCGGCAGATACGCAGTATTTT

cdr3_length: 17
v_call: TRBV7-3
d_call: TRBD2
clone_size: -
j_call: TRBJ2-2
cdr3_aa: CASSFPGLAGGTGELFF
cdr3_nt: TGTGCCAGCAGCTTTCCGGGACTAGCGGGTGGCACCGGGGAGCTGTTTTTT

cdr3_length: 15
v_call: TRBV9
d_call: TRBD2
clone_size: -
j_call: TRBJ2-3
cdr3_aa: CASSVGLAGGDTQYF
cdr3_nt: TGTGCCAGCAGCGTAGGACTGGCGGGAGGAGATACGCAGTATTTT

cdr3_length: 14
v_call: TRBV7-9
d_call: -
clone_size: -
j_call: TRBJ2-2
cdr3_aa: CASSLNTDTGELFF
cdr3_nt: TGTGCCAGCAGCCTAAATACTGACACCGGGGAGCTGTTTTTT

cdr3_length: 12
v_call: TRBV28
d_call: TRBD1
clone_size: -
j_call: TRBJ2-2
cdr3_aa: CASRPMTGKLFF
cdr3_nt: TGTGCCAGCAGGCCAATGACAGGGAAGCTGTTTTTT

cdr3_length: 15
v_call: TRBV5-1
d_call: -
clone_size: few
j_call: TRBJ1-2
cdr3_aa: CASSLNMVTGHGYTF
cdr3_nt: TGCGCCAGCAGCCTCAACATGGTCACAGGGCATGGCTACACCTTC

cdr3_length: 16
v_call: TRBV27
d_call: -
clone_size: few
j_call: TRBJ2-1
cdr3_aa: CASSFPADLSYNEQFF
cdr3_nt: TGTGCCAGCAGTTTTCCAGCGGACCTCTCCTACAATGAGCAGTTCTTC

cdr3_length: 17
v_call: TRBV4-1
d_call: -
clone_size: -
j_call: TRBJ2-7
cdr3_aa: CASSQPTQGQQYYEQYF
cdr3_nt: TGCGCCAGCAGCCAACCTACACAGGGACAACAGTACTACGAGCAGTACTTC

cdr3_length: 13
v_call: TRBV6-1
d_call: -
clone_size: -
j_call: TRBJ1-2
cdr3_aa: CASSEPTVGGYTF
cdr3_nt: TGTGCCAGCAGTGAACCGACAGTCGGAGGCTACACCTTC

cdr3_length: 14
v_call: TRBV6-6
d_call: TRBD1
clone_size: few
j_call: TRBJ2-7
cdr3_aa: CASSYSDRAYEQYF
cdr3_nt: TGTGCCAGCAGTTACTCGGACAGGGCCTACGAGCAGTACTTC

cdr3_length: 17
v_call: TRBV15
d_call: -
clone_size: few
j_call: TRBJ2-1
cdr3_aa: CATSRDLEGVNYNEQFF
cdr3_nt: TGTGCCACCAGCAGAGATCTCGAGGGGGTTAACTACAATGAGCAGTTCTTC

cdr3_length: 15
v_call: TRBV5-5
d_call: TRBD2
clone_size: -
j_call: TRBJ2-3
cdr3_aa: CASSLGLAGTDTQYF
cdr3_nt: TGTGCCAGCAGCCTCGGACTAGCGGGCACAGATACGCAGTATTTT

cdr3_length: 16
v_call: TRBV28
d_call: -
clone_size: few
j_call: TRBJ2-1
cdr3_aa: CASSSPSGGSYNEQFF
cdr3_nt: TGTGCCAGCAGCTCCCCGAGTGGGGGGTCCTACAATGAGCAGTTCTTC

cdr3_length: 13
v_call: TRBV2
d_call: -
clone_size: -
j_call: TRBJ1-5
cdr3_aa: CASSTTGSGPQHF
cdr3_nt: TGTGCCAGCAGTACCACAGGGTCGGGGCCCCAGCATTTT

cdr3_length: 14
v_call: TRBV5-1
d_call: -
clone_size: -
j_call: TRBJ2-5
cdr3_aa: CASSAWQGQETQYF
cdr3_nt: TGCGCCAGCAGTGCGTGGCAGGGCCAAGAGACCCAGTACTTC

cdr3_length: 16
v_call: TRBV28
d_call: TRBD2
clone_size: -
j_call: TRBJ2-1
cdr3_aa: CASTAITSESYNEQFF
cdr3_nt: TGTGCCAGCACCGCCATTACTAGCGAATCCTACAATGAGCAGTTCTTC

cdr3_length: 12
v_call: TRBV7-2
d_call: -
clone_size: few
j_call: TRBJ2-5
cdr3_aa: CASSSHQETQYF
cdr3_nt: TGTGCCAGCAGCTCCCATCAAGAGACCCAGTACTTC

cdr3_length: 15
v_call: TRBV7-2
d_call: TRBD1
clone_size: few
j_call: TRBJ2-7
cdr3_aa: CASSRQGTGIYEQYF
cdr3_nt: TGTGCCAGCAGCCGTCAAGGGACAGGGATATACGAGCAGTACTTC

cdr3_length: 16
v_call: TRBV28
d_call: TRBD2
clone_size: -
j_call: TRBJ2-1
cdr3_aa: CASSSPSGRHYNEQFF
cdr3_nt: TGTGCCAGCAGTTCCCCTAGCGGGAGGCACTACAATGAGCAGTTCTTC

cdr3_length: 14
v_call: TRBV12-5
d_call: TRBD2
clone_size: -
j_call: TRBJ2-3
cdr3_aa: CASGLLADTDTQYF
cdr3_nt: TGTGCTAGTGGTTTACTAGCGGACACAGATACGCAGTATTTT

cdr3_length: 15
v_call: TRBV5-1
d_call: -
clone_size: -
j_call: TRBJ2-7
cdr3_aa: CASSLAFGQTYEQYF
cdr3_nt: TGCGCCAGCAGCTTGGCATTCGGACAAACCTACGAGCAGTACTTC

cdr3_length: 15
v_call: TRBV9
d_call: -
clone_size: -
j_call: TRBJ1-2
cdr3_aa: CASSVDRALKSGYTF
cdr3_nt: TGTGCCAGCAGCGTAGACAGGGCGCTAAAGAGTGGCTACACCTTC

cdr3_length: 15
v_call: TRBV19
d_call: -
clone_size: -
j_call: TRBJ2-1
cdr3_aa: CASRRVVSSYNEQFF
cdr3_nt: TGTGCCAGTAGGCGGGTAGTGAGCTCCTACAATGAGCAGTTCTTC

cdr3_length: 16
v_call: TRBV18
d_call: -
clone_size: few
j_call: TRBJ2-6
cdr3_aa: CASSPSTGAGANVLTF
cdr3_nt: TGTGCCAGCTCACCCTCTACCGGGGCTGGGGCCAACGTCCTGACTTTC

cdr3_length: 15
v_call: TRBV27
d_call: -
clone_size: -
j_call: TRBJ2-7
cdr3_aa: CASSLEGVSSNEQYF
cdr3_nt: TGTGCCAGCAGTTTAGAGGGAGTAAGCTCTAACGAGCAGTACTTC

cdr3_length: 18
v_call: TRBV11-2
d_call: TRBD2
clone_size: -
j_call: TRBJ2-1
cdr3_aa: CASSSGLAGTSAYNEQFF
cdr3_nt: TGTGCCAGCAGCTCGGGACTAGCGGGAACGTCGGCCTACAATGAGCAGTTCTTC

cdr3_length: 13
v_call: TRBV28
d_call: -
clone_size: few
j_call: TRBJ1-2
cdr3_aa: CASSLPGEYGYTF
cdr3_nt: TGTGCCAGCAGTTTGCCAGGGGAATATGGCTACACCTTC

cdr3_length: 14
v_call: TRBV28
d_call: TRBD1
clone_size: -
j_call: TRBJ1-5
cdr3_aa: CASRRQGAVQPQHF
cdr3_nt: TGTGCCAGCAGACGACAGGGGGCCGTTCAGCCCCAGCATTTT

cdr3_length: 14
v_call: TRBV7-3
d_call: -
clone_size: few
j_call: TRBJ1-1
cdr3_aa: CASSPGHQNTEAFF
cdr3_nt: TGTGCCAGCAGCCCCGGACATCAGAACACTGAAGCTTTCTTT

cdr3_length: 15
v_call: TRBV7-2
d_call: TRBD2
clone_size: few
j_call: TRBJ2-3
cdr3_aa: CASSLELAGTDTQYF
cdr3_nt: TGTGCCAGCAGCTTAGAACTAGCGGGGACAGATACGCAGTATTTT

cdr3_length: 12
v_call: TRBV11-2
d_call: -
clone_size: -
j_call: TRBJ2-7
cdr3_aa: CASSSSGYEQYF
cdr3_nt: TGTGCCAGCAGCTCCTCGGGGTACGAGCAGTACTTC

cdr3_length: 13
v_call: TRBV7-2
d_call: TRBD1
clone_size: -
j_call: TRBJ2-7
cdr3_aa: CASSYGTDYEQYF
cdr3_nt: TGTGCCAGCAGCTATGGGACAGACTACGAGCAGTACTTC

cdr3_length: 15
v_call: TRBV2
d_call: TRBD1
clone_size: few
j_call: TRBJ2-1
cdr3_aa: CASSRGGQTYNEQFF
cdr3_nt: TGTGCCAGCAGCAGAGGGGGCCAAACCTACAATGAGCAGTTCTTC

cdr3_length: 14
v_call: TRBV15
d_call: TRBD2
clone_size: few
j_call: TRBJ2-7
cdr3_aa: CATRTGLTPYEQYF
cdr3_nt: TGTGCCACGAGAACGGGACTAACGCCCTACGAGCAGTACTTC

cdr3_length: 14
v_call: TRBV30
d_call: -
clone_size: -
j_call: TRBJ1-4
cdr3_aa: CAWNVGQSNEKLFF
cdr3_nt: TGTGCCTGGAATGTGGGACAAAGCAATGAAAAACTGTTTTTT

cdr3_length: 14
v_call: TRBV7-2
d_call: -
clone_size: -
j_call: TRBJ2-1
cdr3_aa: CASSIVGAWDEQFF
cdr3_nt: TGTGCCAGCAGTATAGTGGGGGCCTGGGATGAGCAGTTCTTC

cdr3_length: 16
v_call: TRBV19
d_call: -
clone_size: -
j_call: TRBJ2-1
cdr3_aa: CASSPMDSSFPNEQFF
cdr3_nt: TGTGCCAGTAGTCCAATGGACAGCAGTTTCCCAAATGAGCAGTTCTTC

cdr3_length: 13
v_call: TRBV5-6
d_call: -
clone_size: -
j_call: TRBJ2-3
cdr3_aa: CASSLGAGDTQYF
cdr3_nt: TGTGCCAGCAGCTTGGGGGCGGGAGATACGCAGTATTTT

cdr3_length: 13
v_call: TRBV5-1
d_call: TRBD1
clone_size: -
j_call: TRBJ1-1
cdr3_aa: CASSTTGDTEAFF
cdr3_nt: TGCGCCAGCAGCACGACAGGGGACACTGAAGCTTTCTTT

cdr3_length: 13
v_call: TRBV5-1
d_call: -
clone_size: -
j_call: TRBJ2-1
cdr3_aa: CASSLEWTNEQFF
cdr3_nt: TGCGCCAGCAGCTTGGAGTGGACTAATGAGCAGTTCTTC

cdr3_length: 13
v_call: TRBV29-1
d_call: TRBD1
clone_size: few
j_call: TRBJ2-7
cdr3_aa: CSVRGQGAYEQYF
cdr3_nt: TGCAGCGTCCGTGGACAGGGGGCCTACGAGCAGTACTTC

cdr3_length: 15
v_call: TRBV7-2
d_call: TRBD1
clone_size: -
j_call: TRBJ2-7
cdr3_aa: CASSLDGTGVYEQYF
cdr3_nt: TGTGCCAGCAGCTTAGACGGGACAGGGGTCTACGAGCAGTACTTC

cdr3_length: 13
v_call: TRBV19
d_call: -
clone_size: -
j_call: TRBJ1-5
cdr3_aa: CASSIDEVQPQHF
cdr3_nt: TGTGCCAGTAGTATAGATGAGGTTCAGCCCCAGCATTTT

cdr3_length: 15
v_call: TRBV18
d_call: -
clone_size: -
j_call: TRBJ2-1
cdr3_aa: CASSPSLDFYNEQFF
cdr3_nt: TGTGCCAGCTCACCTTCTCTGGACTTCTACAATGAGCAGTTCTTC

cdr3_length: 15
v_call: TRBV15
d_call: TRBD1
clone_size: few
j_call: TRBJ2-3
cdr3_aa: CATSTRTGSSDTQYF
cdr3_nt: TGTGCCACCAGCACGAGGACAGGTTCATCAGATACGCAGTATTTT

cdr3_length: 14
v_call: TRBV15
d_call: TRBD1
clone_size: few
j_call: TRBJ2-5
cdr3_aa: CATSVGQGGETQYF
cdr3_nt: TGTGCCACCAGCGTGGGACAGGGGGGAGAGACCCAGTACTTC

cdr3_length: 17
v_call: TRBV15
d_call: -
clone_size: -
j_call: TRBJ2-2
cdr3_aa: CATSRVVAGLNTGELFF
cdr3_nt: TGTGCCACCAGCAGGGTAGTGGCCGGACTGAACACCGGGGAGCTGTTTTTT

cdr3_length: 15
v_call: TRBV7-2
d_call: TRBD2
clone_size: few
j_call: TRBJ2-7
cdr3_aa: CASSTSGLAGYEQYF
cdr3_nt: TGTGCCAGCAGCACGTCGGGACTAGCGGGGTACGAGCAGTACTTC

cdr3_length: 14
v_call: TRBV9
d_call: -
clone_size: few
j_call: TRBJ1-1
cdr3_aa: CASSVAGMNTEAFF
cdr3_nt: TGTGCCAGCAGCGTAGCAGGGATGAACACTGAAGCTTTCTTT

cdr3_length: 15
v_call: TRBV7-3
d_call: TRBD2
clone_size: few
j_call: TRBJ2-1
cdr3_aa: CASSNRLAAYNEQFF
cdr3_nt: TGTGCCAGCAGCAATCGACTAGCAGCCTACAATGAGCAGTTCTTC

cdr3_length: 15
v_call: TRBV9
d_call: TRBD2
clone_size: -
j_call: TRBJ2-1
cdr3_aa: CASSVGLAGYNEQFF
cdr3_nt: TGTGCCAGCAGCGTAGGACTAGCGGGATACAATGAGCAGTTCTTC